The 20 T cell receptor beta chains in this list originate from one sample, sequenced in a study of response to subunit inactivated influenza vaccine. TCRdb recomputed calls from the RT-PCR reads with MiXCR, one row per CDR3 protein. The table includes around 790,000 distinct CDR3 sequences, 20% to 25% detected once. The material sequenced was PBMCs from blood, taken about 5 days after vaccination. The source of these receptors is a man in his forties or fifties who received an inactivated influenza vaccine.

This clonotype has just a few counts. J is TRBJ2-1 and V is TRBV28; TRBD1 is a possible D gene (5 bases). The V end lost 3 bases, the J end lost 10 bases, and 19 bases lay between the germline ends. Per the germline V gene, CDR1 is MDHEN and CDR2 is SYDVKM. The CDR3 contains 15 residues. The CDR3 sequence: CASSLASQGTSEQFF. The CDR3 nucleotides read TGTGCCAGCAGTTTGGCTTCGCAGGGTACCAGCGAGCAGTTCTTC.

This clonotype was detected only a few times. This chain connects TRBV12-3 or TRBV12-4 to TRBJ1-6; no reliable D call. The V end was cut by 3 bases, the J end by 7 bases, with 13 bases between. The length of the CDR3 is 15 residues. CDR3 amino acids: CASSFSVTGNSPLHF. CDR3 DNA sequence: TGTGCCAGCAGTTTTTCCGTGACCGGCAATTCACCCCTCCACTTT.

This chain connects TRBV6-1 to TRBJ1-6; 7 nucleotides align to TRBD1. V dropped 8 bases and J dropped 9; count of bases not matched to a gene: 7. Per the germline V gene, CDR1 is MNHNS and CDR2 is SASEGT. This CDR3 is built from 13 residues. The CDR3 loop reads CASGSGGGSPLHF. The CDR3 DNA sequence: TGTGCCAGCGGCTCAGGGGGTGGTTCACCCCTCCACTTT.

The chain carries TRBV4-2 and TRBJ2-3, with D unclear. From germline, CDR1 is LGHNA and CDR2 YNFKEQ. This CDR3 has 15 residues. With 4 bases removed from V and 4 bases from J, the gap between germline ends came to 15 bases. Here the CDR3 reads CASSRSGGGADTQYF. Written as DNA, the CDR3 is TGTGCCAGCAGCCGATCTGGCGGTGGGGCAGATACGCAGTATTTT.

The gene calls are TRBV29-1 and TRBJ2-1; a possible D gene is TRBD1 (6 bases). Germline CDR1 SQVTM, CDR2 ANQGSEA. V was cut by 1 base and J by 4 bases, with 14 bases left in between. This CDR3 spans 15 amino acids. The CDR3 DNA follows: TGCAGCGTTGAAGTTGGGTGGGACACATACAATGAGCAGTTCTTC. It codes for CSVEVGWDTYNEQFF.

This clonotype was counted once. The rearrangement uses TRBV20-1 and TRBJ2-6; 10 bases agree with TRBD1. Germline V gene data show CDR1 as DFQATT and CDR2 as SNEGSKA (reference sequence). Trimming removed 5 bases from V and 0 bases from J; junction bases left unmatched: 7. The CDR3 sequence is 17 residues long. Here the CDR3 reads CSAFGQGEYSGANVLTF. Written as DNA, the CDR3 is TGCAGTGCTTTTGGACAGGGGGAATACTCTGGGGCCAACGTCCTGACTTTC.

This clonotype has more than one count but fewer than ten. V is TRBV6-5 and J is TRBJ2-7; 7 bases are shared with TRBD2. The CDR3 consists of 14 residues. With 5 bases clipped from V and 4 bases from J, the junction kept 8 bases outside the gene matches. The V gene's germline CDR1 is MNHEY and CDR2 SVGAGI. The CDR3 DNA follows: TGTGCCAGCAGTAACGGGAGGCTTCGGTACGAGCAGTACTTC. Protein: CASSNGRLRYEQYF.

The chain carries TRBV28 and TRBJ2-7, with D tentatively TRBD1 (6 bases). The germline V gene encodes CDR1 MDHEN and CDR2 SYDVKM. This CDR3 comprises 12 residues. V lost 3 bases and J lost 6, with 9 bases in between. CDR3 nucleotide sequence: TGTGCCAGCAGTTTCCCAGGGGCCGAGCAGTACTTC. This sequence encodes CASSFPGAEQYF.

This CDR3 is CASSGTGGRTGELFF. DNA of the CDR3: TGTGCCAGCAGCGGGACAGGGGGCAGGACCGGGGAGCTGTTTTTT. The chain combines TRBV9 with TRBJ2-2; 11 nucleotides align to TRBD1. The germline V gene encodes CDR1 SGDLS and CDR2 YYNGEE. This CDR3 region has 15 residues. V dropped 3 bases and J dropped 5; count of bases not matched to a gene: 3.

The chain recombines TRBV4-3 with TRBJ2-3; TRBD1 agrees at 7 bases. Germline assignment: CDR1 LGHNA and CDR2 YSLEER. The V gene end was trimmed by 0 bases and the J gene end by 2 bases; junction bases not matched to a gene: 8. The CDR3 totals 17 residues. Here the CDR3 reads CASSQDVGQLYTDTQYF. In nucleotides, the CDR3 is TGCGCCAGCAGCCAAGATGTGGGACAGCTTTACACAGATACGCAGTATTTT.

This clonotype was seen at least ten times. This chain connects TRBV4-1 to TRBJ2-5; D not resolved. The germline V and J ends were trimmed by 1 base and 4 bases, with 13 bases remaining between them. Germline V CDR1 and CDR2: MGHRA, YSYEKL. The CDR3 contains 15 residues. The chain's CDR3 is CASSQVGAGLETQYF. Here the CDR3 DNA reads TGCGCCAGCAGCCAAGTTGGTGCAGGTTTAGAGACCCAGTACTTC.

Only a few counts were recorded for this clonotype. V and J are TRBV20-1 and TRBJ2-4, with D perhaps matching TRBD2 (5 bases). From germline, CDR1 is DFQATT and CDR2 SNEGSKA (reference sequence). The CDR3 consists of 16 residues. Trimming took off 0 bases at V and 0 bases at J, with 12 bases between the two ends. CDR3 residues: CSAREGYGLAKNIQYF. The CDR3 bases are TGCAGTGCTAGAGAAGGGTATGGACTAGCCAAAAACATTCAGTACTTC.

The rearrangement uses TRBV10-3 and TRBJ2-2; 7 bases line up with TRBD2. The CDR3 has 13 amino acids. Germline CDR1 reads ENHRY; CDR2 reads SYGVKD. The junction had 2 bases not matched to a gene; V was cut back by 3 bases and J by 7 bases. The CDR3 reads CAISDRGDGELFF. In DNA form, the CDR3 reads TGTGCCATCAGTGACCGGGGGGACGGGGAGCTGTTTTTT.

This clonotype was seen only a few times. The chain carries TRBV20-1 and TRBJ1-5; D is undetermined. Trimming took off 1 base at V and 6 bases at J, with 13 bases between the two ends. CDR3 length: 14 residues. CDR1 is DFQATT, CDR2 SNEGSKA, per germline (reference sequence). The CDR3 coding sequence is TGCAGTGCTAGAGGAGGTTTGGGAGCTCAGCCCCAGCATTTT. Protein: CSARGGLGAQPQHF.

V usage is TRBV11-2 and J usage is TRBJ2-4, with 13 bases identical to TRBD2. Germline V gene sequence: CDR1 SGHAT, CDR2 FQNNGV. V lost 7 bases, J lost 1 base, and 10 bases stayed unmatched. This CDR3 is built from 18 residues. For the CDR3, the DNA is TGTGCCAGCACCCTACTAGCGGGAGGGTACAGTGCCAAAAACATTCAGTACTTC. It yields the protein CASTLLAGGYSAKNIQYF.

This clonotype was seen only a few times. The V call is TRBV7-3, the J call TRBJ2-1; the D gene could be TRBD1 or TRBD2 (5 bases each). V was shortened by 5 bases and J by 10 bases, with 21 bases between the two germline ends. This CDR3 has 15 residues. From germline, CDR1 is SGHTA and CDR2 FQGTGA. The CDR3 nucleotides read TGTGCCAGCAGCCCTCCCGGGACCGCGAGGAGGGAGCAGTTCTTC. Protein: CASSPPGTARREQFF.

The chain is built from TRBV11-2 and TRBJ2-1; no firm D call. Per the germline V gene, CDR1 is SGHAT and CDR2 is FQNNGV. This CDR3 region has 15 residues. V was trimmed by 4 bases and J by 8 bases, leaving 18 bases between them. The CDR3 DNA sequence: TGTGCCAGCAGCTCCCCCCGGATGGCGCCCTATGAGCAGTTCTTC. Translation gives CASSSPRMAPYEQFF.

This rearrangement joins TRBV5-6 to TRBJ2-7; D may be TRBD1 (6 bases). The V gene lost 2 bases and the J gene lost 5 bases, with 14 bases spanning the gap. Germline CDR1 is SGHDT and CDR2 is YYEEEE. The CDR3 sequence is 14 residues long. The CDR3 DNA sequence: TGTGCCAGCAGCTTTCTAACAGGGAGCCACGAGCAGTACTTC. This gives the protein CASSFLTGSHEQYF.

V usage is TRBV5-5 and J usage is TRBJ1-5; TRBD1 matches 7 bases. J was trimmed by 2 bases and V by 0 bases; bases with no gene match: 2. The CDR3 has 15 residues. Germline V gene lookup returns CDR1 SGHKS and CDR2 YYEKEE (reference sequence). The CDR3 DNA is TGTGCCAGCAGCTTGGACGGGACAGGCAATCAGCCCCAGCATTTT. Translating gives CASSLDGTGNQPQHF.

V is TRBV20-1 and J is TRBJ1-5; TRBD1 aligns across 11 bases. V dropped 6 bases and J dropped 15; count of bases not matched to a gene: 10. Germline CDR1 reads DFQATT; CDR2 reads SNEGSKA (reference sequence). This CDR3 comprises 12 residues. Written as DNA, the CDR3 is TGCAGTGCCCCGGGACAGGGGGAGTTGCGGCATTTT. This sequence encodes CSAPGQGELRHF.